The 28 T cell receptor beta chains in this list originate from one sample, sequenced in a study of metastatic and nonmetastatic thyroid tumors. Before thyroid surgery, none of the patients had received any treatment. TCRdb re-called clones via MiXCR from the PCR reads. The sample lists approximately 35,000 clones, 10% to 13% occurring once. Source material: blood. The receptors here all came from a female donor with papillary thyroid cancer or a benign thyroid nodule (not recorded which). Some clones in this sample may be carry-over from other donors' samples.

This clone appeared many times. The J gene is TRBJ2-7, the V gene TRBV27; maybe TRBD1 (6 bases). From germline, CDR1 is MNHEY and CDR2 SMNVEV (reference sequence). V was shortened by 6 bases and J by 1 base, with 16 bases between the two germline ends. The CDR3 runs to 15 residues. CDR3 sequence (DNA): TGTGCCAGCAGAACACAGGGAAGTGGGTCCTACGAGCAGTACTTC. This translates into CASRTQGSGSYEQYF.

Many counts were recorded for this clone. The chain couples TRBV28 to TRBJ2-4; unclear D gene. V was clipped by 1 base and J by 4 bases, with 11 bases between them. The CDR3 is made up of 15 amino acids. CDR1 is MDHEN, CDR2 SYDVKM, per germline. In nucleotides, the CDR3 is TGTGCCAGCAGTTTATCTGGGGTCCAAAAAAACATTCAGTACTTC. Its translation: CASSLSGVQKNIQYF.

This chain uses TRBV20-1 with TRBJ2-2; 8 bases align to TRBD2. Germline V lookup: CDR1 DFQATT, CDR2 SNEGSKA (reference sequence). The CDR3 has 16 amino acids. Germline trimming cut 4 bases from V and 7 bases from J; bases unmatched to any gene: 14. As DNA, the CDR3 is TGCAGTGCTATAGCCTTAGCGGGAACTTGGGGCGGGGAGCTGTTTTTT. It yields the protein CSAIALAGTWGGELFF.

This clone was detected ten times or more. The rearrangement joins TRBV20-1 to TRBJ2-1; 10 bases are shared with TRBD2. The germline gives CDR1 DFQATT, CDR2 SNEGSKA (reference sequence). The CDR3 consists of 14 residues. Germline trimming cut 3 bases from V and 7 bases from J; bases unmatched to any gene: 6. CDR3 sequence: CSASRLAGENEQFF. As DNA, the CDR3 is TGCAGTGCTAGTCGGCTAGCGGGAGAGAATGAGCAGTTCTTC.

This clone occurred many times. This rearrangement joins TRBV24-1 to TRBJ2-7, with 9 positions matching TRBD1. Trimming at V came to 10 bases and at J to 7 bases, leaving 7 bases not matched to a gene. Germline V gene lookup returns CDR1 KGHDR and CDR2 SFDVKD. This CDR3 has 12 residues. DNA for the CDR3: TGTGCCACTAGGGACAGGGAGGAAGAGCAGTACTTC. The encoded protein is CATRDREEEQYF.

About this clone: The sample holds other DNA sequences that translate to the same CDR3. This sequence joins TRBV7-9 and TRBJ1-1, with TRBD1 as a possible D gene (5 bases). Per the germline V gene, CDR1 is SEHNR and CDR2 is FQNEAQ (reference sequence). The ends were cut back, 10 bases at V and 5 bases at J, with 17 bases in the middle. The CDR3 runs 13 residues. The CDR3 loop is CATTTGDDTEAFF. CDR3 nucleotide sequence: TGTGCCACTACGACGGGGGATGATACTGAAGCTTTCTTT. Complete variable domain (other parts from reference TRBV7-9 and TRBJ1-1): DTGVSQNPRHKITKRGQNVTFRCDPISEHNRLYWYRQTLGQGPEFLTYFQNEAQLEKSRLLSDRFSAERPKGSFSTLEIQRTEQGDSAMYLCATTTGDDTEAFFGQGTRLTVV.

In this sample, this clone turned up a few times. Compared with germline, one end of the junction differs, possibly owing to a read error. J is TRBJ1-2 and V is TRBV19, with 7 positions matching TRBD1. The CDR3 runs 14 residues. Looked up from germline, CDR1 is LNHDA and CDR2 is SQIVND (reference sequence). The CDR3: CASSIPDRSYGYTF. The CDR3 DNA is TGTGCCAGTAGTATCCCGGACAGGTCCTATGGCTACACATTC.

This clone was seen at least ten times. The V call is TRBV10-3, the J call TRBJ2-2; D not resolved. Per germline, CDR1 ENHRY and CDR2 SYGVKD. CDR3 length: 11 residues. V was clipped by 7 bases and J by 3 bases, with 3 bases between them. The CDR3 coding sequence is TGTGCCATCAAGGACACCGGGGAGCTGTTTTTT. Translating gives CAIKDTGELFF.

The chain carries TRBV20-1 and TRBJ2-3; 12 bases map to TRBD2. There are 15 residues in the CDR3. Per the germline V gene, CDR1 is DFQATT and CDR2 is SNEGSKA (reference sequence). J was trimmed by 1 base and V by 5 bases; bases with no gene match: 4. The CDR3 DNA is TGCAGTGCTGACAGACTAGCGGGGGGCACAGATACGCAGTATTTT. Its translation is CSADRLAGGTDTQYF.

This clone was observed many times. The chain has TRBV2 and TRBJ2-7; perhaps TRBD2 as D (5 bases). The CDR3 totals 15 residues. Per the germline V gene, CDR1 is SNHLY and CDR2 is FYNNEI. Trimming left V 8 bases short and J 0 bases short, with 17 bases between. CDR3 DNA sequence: TGTGCCAGCGGCGGGTCCGGTCCGGACTCCTACGAGCAGTACTTC. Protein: CASGGSGPDSYEQYF. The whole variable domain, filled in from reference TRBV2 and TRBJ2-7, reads EPEVTQTPSHQVTQMGQEVILRCVPISNHLYFYWYRQILGQKVEFLVSFYNNEISEKSEIFDDQFSVERPDGSNFTLKIRSTKLEDSAMYFCASGGSGPDSYEQYFGPGTRLTVT.

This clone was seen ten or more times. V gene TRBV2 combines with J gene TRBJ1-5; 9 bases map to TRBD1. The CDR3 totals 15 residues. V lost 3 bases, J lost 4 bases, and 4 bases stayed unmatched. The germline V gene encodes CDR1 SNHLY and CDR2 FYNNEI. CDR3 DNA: TGTGCCAGCAGTGAGGGGGGACAGGGAAATCAGCCCCAGCATTTT. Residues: CASSEGGQGNQPQHF.

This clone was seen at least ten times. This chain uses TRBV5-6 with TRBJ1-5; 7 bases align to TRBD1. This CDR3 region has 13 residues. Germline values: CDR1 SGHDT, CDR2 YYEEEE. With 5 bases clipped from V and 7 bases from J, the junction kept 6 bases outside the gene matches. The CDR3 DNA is TGTGCCAGCAGTCCTACAGGGGAACAGCCCCAGCATTTT. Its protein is CASSPTGEQPQHF.

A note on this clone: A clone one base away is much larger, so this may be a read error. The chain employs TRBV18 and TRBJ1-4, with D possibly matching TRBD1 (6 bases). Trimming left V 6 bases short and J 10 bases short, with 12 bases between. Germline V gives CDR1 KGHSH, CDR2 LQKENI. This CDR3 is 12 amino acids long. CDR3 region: CASSRRGGKLFF. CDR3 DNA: TGTGCCAGCTCGCGAAGGGGGGGAAAACTGTTTTTT.

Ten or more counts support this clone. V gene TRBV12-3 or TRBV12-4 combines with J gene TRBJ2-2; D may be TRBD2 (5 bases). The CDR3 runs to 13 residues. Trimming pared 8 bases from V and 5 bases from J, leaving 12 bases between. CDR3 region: CASRKDFTGELFF. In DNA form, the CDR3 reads TGTGCCAGCCGTAAGGACTTTACCGGGGAGCTGTTTTTT.

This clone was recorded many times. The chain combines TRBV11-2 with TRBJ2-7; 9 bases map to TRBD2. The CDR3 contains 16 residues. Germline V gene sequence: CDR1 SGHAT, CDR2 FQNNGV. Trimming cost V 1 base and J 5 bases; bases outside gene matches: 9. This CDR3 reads CASSLGVSGRGHEQYF. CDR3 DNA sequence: TGTGCCAGCAGCTTAGGGGTTAGCGGGAGAGGGCACGAGCAGTACTTC.

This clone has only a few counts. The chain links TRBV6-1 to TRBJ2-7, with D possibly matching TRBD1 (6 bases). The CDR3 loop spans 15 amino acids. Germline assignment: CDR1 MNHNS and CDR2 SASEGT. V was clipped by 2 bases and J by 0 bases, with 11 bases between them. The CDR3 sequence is CASSERQGSSYEQYF. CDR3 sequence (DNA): TGTGCCAGCAGTGAAAGGCAGGGGAGCTCCTACGAGCAGTACTTC.

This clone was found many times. Here the CDR3 reads CASSLLAGGGTGELFF. The CDR3 coding sequence is TGTGCCAGCAGCTTACTAGCGGGAGGTGGCACCGGGGAGCTGTTTTTT. This chain joins TRBV11-2 and TRBJ2-2, with 11 bases lining up with TRBD2. Trimming cost V 2 bases and J 4 bases; bases outside gene matches: 3. Germline V gives CDR1 SGHAT, CDR2 FQNNGV. The CDR3 has 16 amino acids.

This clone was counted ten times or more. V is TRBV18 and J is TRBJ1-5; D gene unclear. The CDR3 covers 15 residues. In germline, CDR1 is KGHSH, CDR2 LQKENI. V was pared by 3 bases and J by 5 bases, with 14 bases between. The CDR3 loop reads CASSPGGNTYQPQHF. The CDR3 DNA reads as TGTGCCAGCTCACCGGGCGGCAACACATATCAGCCCCAGCATTTT.

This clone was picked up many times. DNA of the CDR3: TGTGCCAGCACTACCTGGGGGGGGGATAATGAAAAACTGTTTTTT. This codes for CASTTWGGDNEKLFF. The genes are TRBV28 and TRBJ1-4; a possible D gene is TRBD1 (5 bases). The germline V gene has CDR1 MDHEN and CDR2 SYDVKM. V shed 7 bases and J shed 4 bases, with 16 bases lying between them. The CDR3 is 15 residues long.

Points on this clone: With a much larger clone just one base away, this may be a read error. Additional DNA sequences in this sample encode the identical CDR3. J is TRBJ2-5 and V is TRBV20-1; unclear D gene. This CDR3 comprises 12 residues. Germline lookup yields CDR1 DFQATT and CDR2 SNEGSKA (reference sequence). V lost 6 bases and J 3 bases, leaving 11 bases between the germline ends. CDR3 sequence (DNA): TGCAGTGCCACCGCCAGCGAAGAGACCCAGTACTTC. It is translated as CSATASEETQYF.

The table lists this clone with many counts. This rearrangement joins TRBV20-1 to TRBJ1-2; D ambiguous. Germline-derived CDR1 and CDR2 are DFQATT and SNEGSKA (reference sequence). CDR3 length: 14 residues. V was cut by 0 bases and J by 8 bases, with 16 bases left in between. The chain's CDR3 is CSARDNDVLGGYTF. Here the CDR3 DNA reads TGCAGTGCTAGAGATAATGATGTTCTGGGAGGCTACACCTTC.

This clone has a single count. As DNA, the CDR3 is TGCAGTGCCAAGGGGACTAGCGGGTTAAGGGGGGATACGCAGTATTTT. Amino acids: CSAKGTSGLRGDTQYF. The chain employs TRBV20-1 and TRBJ2-3, with 12 bases fitting TRBD2. Per germline, CDR1 DFQATT and CDR2 SNEGSKA (reference sequence). CDR3 length: 16 residues. Trimming removed 6 bases from V and 6 bases from J; junction bases left unmatched: 13.

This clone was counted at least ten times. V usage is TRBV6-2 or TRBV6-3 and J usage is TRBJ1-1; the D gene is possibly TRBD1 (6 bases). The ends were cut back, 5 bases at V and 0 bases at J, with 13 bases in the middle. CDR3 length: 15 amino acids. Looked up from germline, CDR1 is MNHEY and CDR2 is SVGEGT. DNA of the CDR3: TGTGCCAGCAGTCCTATCCGGACAGTGAACACTGAAGCTTTCTTT. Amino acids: CASSPIRTVNTEAFF.

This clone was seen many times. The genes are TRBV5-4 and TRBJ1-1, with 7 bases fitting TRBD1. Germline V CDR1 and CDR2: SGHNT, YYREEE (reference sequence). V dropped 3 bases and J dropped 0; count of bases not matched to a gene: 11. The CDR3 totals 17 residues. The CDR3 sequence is CASSSGGSVLLNTEAFF. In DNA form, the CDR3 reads TGTGCCAGCAGCTCAGGGGGGTCCGTTCTTTTGAACACTGAAGCTTTCTTT.

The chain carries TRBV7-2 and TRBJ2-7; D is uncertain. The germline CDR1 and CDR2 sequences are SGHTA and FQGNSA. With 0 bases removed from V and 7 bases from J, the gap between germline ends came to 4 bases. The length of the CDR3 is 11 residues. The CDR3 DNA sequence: TGTGCCAGCAGCTTAGCCATAGAGCAGTACTTC. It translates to CASSLAIEQYF.

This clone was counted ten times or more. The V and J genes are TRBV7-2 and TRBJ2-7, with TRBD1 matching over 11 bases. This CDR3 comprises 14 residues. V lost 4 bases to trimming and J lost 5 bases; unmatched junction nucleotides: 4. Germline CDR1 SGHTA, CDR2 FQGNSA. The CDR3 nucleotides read TGTGCCAGCAGCTACCGGACAGGGGGCGACGAGCAGTACTTC. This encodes CASSYRTGGDEQYF.

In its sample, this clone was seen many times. The CDR3 protein is CSARPQDRETEAFF. CDR3 bases: TGCAGTGCTAGACCTCAAGACAGGGAGACTGAAGCTTTCTTT. This chain uses TRBV20-1 with TRBJ1-1; 7 nucleotides match TRBD1. The CDR3 runs 14 residues. V gave up 2 bases and J gave up 5 bases; unmatched junction bases: 8. The germline V gene encodes CDR1 DFQATT and CDR2 SNEGSKA (reference sequence).

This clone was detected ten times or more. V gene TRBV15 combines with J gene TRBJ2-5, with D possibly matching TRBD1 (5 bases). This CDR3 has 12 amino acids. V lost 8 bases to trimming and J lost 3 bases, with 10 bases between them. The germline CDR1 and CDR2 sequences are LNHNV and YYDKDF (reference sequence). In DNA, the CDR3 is TGTGCCACCGAAGGGGCCGAAGAGACCCAGTACTTC. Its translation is CATEGAEETQYF.